The 32 T cell receptor beta chains below come from one sample, sequenced in a study of blood T cell repertoires in COVID-19. The repertoire was sequenced with immunoSEQ multiplex PCR; TCRdb's copy has only in-frame clones and lacks some. Seen here are tens of thousands of clones, 65% to 70% observed once, and the top ten hold around a sixth. Sequenced material: peripheral blood. These TCRs come from a human donor in a cohort sampled during active COVID-19.

This clone occurred a few times. V usage is TRBV6-5 and J usage is TRBJ1-2; 7 nucleotides line up with TRBD1. The CDR3 is 13 residues long. CDR1 MNHEY and CDR2 SVGAGI come from the germline V gene. The junction had 8 bases not matched to a gene; V was cut back by 5 bases and J by 8 bases. CDR3 bases: TGTGCCAGCAGTACGCGGACAGGCCGCGGCTACACCTTC. Amino acids: CASSTRTGRGYTF.

The chain links TRBV28 to TRBJ1-5, with D tentatively TRBD1 (6 bases). V shed 7 bases and J shed 5 bases, with 12 bases lying between them. The length of the CDR3 is 13 residues. CDR1 MDHEN and CDR2 SYDVKM come from the germline V gene. The CDR3 here is CASIPGGDQPQHF. DNA for the CDR3: TGTGCCAGCATCCCGGGGGGCGATCAGCCCCAGCATTTT.

The chain employs TRBV7-8 and TRBJ2-7; TRBD1 matches 7 bases. Germline CDR1 is SGHVS and CDR2 is FQNEAQ. V dropped 5 bases and J dropped 1; count of bases not matched to a gene: 5. The CDR3 spans 14 residues. The CDR3 DNA sequence: TGTGCCAGCAGCCTACCACAGGGGTCCTACGAGCAGTACTTC. As protein: CASSLPQGSYEQYF.

The chain is built from TRBV6-5 and TRBJ2-7, with 9 bases that match TRBD2. This CDR3 region has 16 residues. With V trimmed by 4 bases and J by 2 bases, 9 bases remained unmatched. The germline CDR1 and CDR2 sequences are MNHEY and SVGAGI. In nucleotides, the CDR3 is TGTGCCAGCAGTTTCATTAGCGGGGGAACCACCTACGAGCAGTACTTC. The encoded protein is CASSFISGGTTYEQYF.

This clone was counted a few times. The gene calls are TRBV2 and TRBJ2-2, with 9 bases aligning to TRBD2. CDR1 is SNHLY, CDR2 FYNNEI, per germline. V dropped 7 bases and J dropped 5; count of bases not matched to a gene: 8. The CDR3 totals 15 residues. CDR3 region: CASTSGTRGTGELFF. In nucleotides, the CDR3 is TGTGCCAGCACTAGCGGGACCCGAGGTACCGGGGAGCTGTTTTTT.

This chain joins TRBV27 and TRBJ2-2; 9 bases align to TRBD1. J gave up 6 bases and V 1 base, and 6 bases lay outside the gene matches. CDR1 is MNHEY, CDR2 SMNVEV, per germline (reference sequence). The CDR3 extends over 16 amino acids. CDR3 nucleotide sequence: TGTGCCAGCAGTTTATGGGGACAGGGTAGGGCCGGGGAGCTGTTTTTT. As protein: CASSLWGQGRAGELFF.

J is TRBJ2-2 and V is TRBV5-1; D is ambiguous. Germline assignment: CDR1 SGHRS and CDR2 YFSETQ. Trimming removed 4 bases from V and 4 bases from J, with 8 bases in between. The CDR3 covers 13 residues. In DNA, the CDR3 is TGCGCCAGCAGCCTGCTCGGCACCGGGGAGCTGTTTTTT. Translation: CASSLLGTGELFF.

The chain carries TRBV5-6 and TRBJ1-2, with D tentatively TRBD1 (5 bases). The germline V gene has CDR1 SGHDT and CDR2 YYEEEE. This CDR3 contains 13 residues. Trimming shortened V by 6 bases and J by 6 bases, and 15 bases separated the two germline ends. CDR3 in amino acids: CASTWGGENGYTF. The CDR3 bases are TGTGCCAGCACATGGGGCGGAGAGAATGGCTACACCTTC.

The V call is TRBV7-2, the J call TRBJ1-3; tentatively, D is TRBD1 (6 bases). CDR1 and CDR2 (germline): SGHTA, FQGNSA. The CDR3 loop spans 16 amino acids. V shed 1 base and J shed 3 bases, with 13 bases lying between them. Written as DNA, the CDR3 is TGTGCCAGCAGCTTAGATTCGGGGGGCGGTGGAAACACCATATATTTT. Translating it yields CASSLDSGGGGNTIYF.

The sample holds one count of this clone. The chain combines TRBV28 with TRBJ1-2; D not resolved. The germline CDR1 and CDR2 sequences are MDHEN and SYDVKM. The CDR3 runs 14 residues. Trimming removed 3 bases at V and 0 bases at J, with 8 bases between. CDR3 coding DNA: TGTGCCAGCAGTTTCCCGGGATCTAACTATGGCTACACCTTC. This sequence encodes CASSFPGSNYGYTF.

V is TRBV6-2 or TRBV6-3 and J is TRBJ1-4; D call uncertain. The CDR3 has 13 residues. The V and J ends lost 2 bases and 3 bases respectively, with 4 bases between them. The germline gives CDR1 MNHEY, CDR2 SVGEGT. The CDR3 DNA reads as TGTGCCAGCAGTTACAGCGCTAATGAAAAACTGTTTTTT. Translated, it gives CASSYSANEKLFF.

This chain links TRBV6-2 or TRBV6-3 with TRBJ2-7; 13 bases align to TRBD2. The CDR3 sequence is 17 residues long. With 0 bases clipped from V and 6 bases from J, the junction kept 8 bases outside the gene matches. The germline V gene encodes CDR1 MNHEY and CDR2 SVGEGT. The CDR3 sequence is CASSYSGTRLAGGEQYF. CDR3 nucleotides: TGTGCCAGCAGTTACTCGGGAACCAGACTAGCGGGAGGCGAGCAGTACTTC.

This chain links TRBV7-7 with TRBJ2-5, with a possible D match to TRBD2 (5 bases). From germline, CDR1 is SSHAT and CDR2 FNYEAQ (reference sequence). The CDR3 length is 15 residues. V was pared by 5 bases and J by 5 bases, with 18 bases between. The CDR3: CASSKLYWGEETQYF. Here the CDR3 DNA reads TGTGCCAGCAGCAAATTATATTGGGGAGAGGAGACCCAGTACTTC.

The table lists this clone with a count of one. V usage is TRBV3-1 (or the pseudogene TRBV3-2) and J usage is TRBJ1-1; weak D call: TRBD1 (5 bases). Germline CDR1 and CDR2: LGHDT and YNNKEL (reference sequence). The ends were cut back, 0 bases at V and 11 bases at J, with 13 bases in the middle. The CDR3 runs 13 residues. This chain's CDR3 is CASSQDGGNYAFF. The CDR3 DNA is TGTGCCAGCAGCCAAGACGGGGGAAATTACGCTTTCTTT.

Ten or more counts support this clone. The chain recombines TRBV5-4 with TRBJ2-3; 12 bases fit TRBD2. The V gene's germline CDR1 is SGHNT and CDR2 YYREEE (reference sequence). V gave up 5 bases and J gave up 6 bases; unmatched junction bases: 10. CDR3 length: 16 amino acids. CDR3 sequence (DNA): TGTGCCAGCAGAACGTCTAGCGGGAGGGCCTTGGATACGCAGTATTTT. Translation gives CASRTSSGRALDTQYF.

By share of the sample, this clone is medium-sized. The rearrangement uses TRBV7-3 and TRBJ2-1; 7 positions agree with TRBD1. Germline lookup yields CDR1 SGHTA and CDR2 FQGTGA. After removal of 5 bases from V and 5 bases from J, the junction contained 3 bases not matched to a gene. CDR3 length equals 13 residues. The CDR3 spells CASSATGNNEQFF. In DNA, the CDR3 is TGTGCCAGCAGCGCGACAGGGAACAATGAGCAGTTCTTC.

V and J are TRBV7-8 and TRBJ1-5, with a possible D match to TRBD1 (6 bases). The CDR3 covers 14 residues. Germline CDR1 is SGHVS and CDR2 is FQNEAQ. V was pared by 2 bases and J by 5 bases, with 10 bases between. CDR3 amino acids: CASSLMPGDQPQHF. CDR3 nucleotide sequence: TGTGCCAGCAGCTTAATGCCAGGGGATCAGCCCCAGCATTTT. Full variable domain (outside the CDR3, taken from reference TRBV7-8 and TRBJ1-5): GAGVSQSPRYKVAKRGQDVALRCDPISGHVSLFWYQQALGQGPEFLTYFQNEAQLDKSGLPSDRFFAERPEGSVSTLKIQRTQQEDSAVYLCASSLMPGDQPQHFGDGTRLSIL.

The rearrangement links TRBV5-1 to TRBJ2-7, with 13 positions matching TRBD2. V was clipped by 2 bases and J by 7 bases; unmatched bases: 9. The CDR3 sequence is 16 residues long. CDR1 and CDR2 (germline): SGHRS, YFSETQ. The CDR3 nucleotides are TGCGCCAGCAGCTTACTAGCGGGAGGGCCTCAAGTTGAGCAGTACTTC. It codes for CASSLLAGGPQVEQYF.

This chain connects TRBV7-8 to TRBJ2-3; D possibly uses TRBD1 or TRBD2 (6 bases each). Germline V gene lookup returns CDR1 SGHVS and CDR2 FQNEAQ. The CDR3 is 13 residues long. V was cut by 5 bases and J by 8 bases, with 14 bases left in between. CDR3 in amino acids: CASSGGGAGTQYF. CDR3 in DNA: TGTGCCAGCAGCGGAGGGGGTGCGGGTACGCAGTATTTT.

V is TRBV9 and J is TRBJ1-2; TRBD1 is a possible D gene (5 bases). This CDR3 spans 14 amino acids. Trimming left V 0 bases short and J 4 bases short, with 10 bases between. Germline-derived CDR1 and CDR2 are SGDLS and YYNGEE. CDR3 DNA sequence: TGTGCCAGCAGCGTAGAACAGGCCCCCTATGGCTACACCTTC. Its protein product is CASSVEQAPYGYTF.

The gene calls are TRBV5-1 and TRBJ2-6, with D possibly matching TRBD1 (6 bases). The germline gives CDR1 SGHRS, CDR2 YFSETQ. The CDR3 runs to 19 residues. Trimming removed 0 bases from V and 0 bases from J, with 16 bases in between. The CDR3 coding sequence is TGCGCCAGCAGCTTGGCGCCTTCCGACAGGAACTCTGGGGCCAACGTCCTGACTTTC. Protein sequence: CASSLAPSDRNSGANVLTF.

This clone has only one observation. This sequence joins TRBV9 and TRBJ2-1; possibly TRBD2 for D (6 bases). CDR1 and CDR2 from the germline V gene are SGDLS and YYNGEE. V lost 2 bases to trimming and J lost 2 bases, with 11 bases between them. CDR3 length: 15 amino acids. CDR3 bases: TGTGCCAGCAGCGTTAGTGTAGCGGCCTACAATGAGCAGTTCTTC. Protein sequence: CASSVSVAAYNEQFF. The full variable domain, rest sourced from reference TRBV9 and TRBJ2-1, is DSGVTQTPKHLITATGQRVTLRCSPRSGDLSVYWYQQSLDQGLQFLIQYYNGEERAKGNILERFSAQQFPDLHSELNLSSLELGDSALYFCASSVSVAAYNEQFFGPGTRLTVL.

The chain carries TRBV7-3 and TRBJ2-2; 10 nucleotides match TRBD1. CDR1 is SGHTA, CDR2 FQGTGA, per germline. Germline trimming cut 4 bases from V and 2 bases from J; bases unmatched to any gene: 1. The CDR3 loop spans 15 amino acids. CDR3 nucleotides: TGTGCCAGCAGCTCGACAGGGGGCAACACCGGGGAGCTGTTTTTT. This gives the protein CASSSTGGNTGELFF.

Notes on this clone: An end of the junction differs from the germline gene, which may be a read error. V and J are TRBV18 and TRBJ2-7, with D maybe TRBD1 (6 bases). The germline V gene encodes CDR1 KGHSH and CDR2 LQKENI. The CDR3 contains 12 residues. In DNA form, the CDR3 reads TGTGCCAGCTCACCAGATTCCCGGGACAAGAACTTC. Translation: CASSPDSRDKNF.

This clone was seen just once. The V call is TRBV7-2, the J call TRBJ1-6; 9 nucleotides agree with TRBD1. V lost 5 bases to trimming and J lost 6 bases; unmatched junction nucleotides: 17. The CDR3 contains 19 residues. CDR1 and CDR2 (germline): SGHTA, FQGNSA. CDR3 in amino acids: CASSLRTGVGGFSNSPLHF. The CDR3 bases are TGTGCCAGCAGCCTCCGGACAGGGGTTGGGGGATTTAGTAATTCACCCCTCCACTTT.

This chain uses TRBV29-1 with TRBJ2-5, with 8 bases that match TRBD2. This CDR3 contains 13 residues. J lost 7 bases, V lost 3 bases, and 7 bases had no gene match. The germline CDR1 and CDR2 sequences are SQVTM and ANQGSEA. CDR3 protein: CSVESSGGGTQYF. In nucleotides, the CDR3 is TGCAGCGTTGAGAGCAGCGGGGGAGGGACCCAGTACTTC.

The count of this clone is one. V usage is TRBV4-1 and J usage is TRBJ1-6, with D hard to call. The ends were cut back, 0 bases at V and 1 base at J, with 4 bases in the middle. The CDR3 runs to 15 residues. Germline CDR1 MGHRA, CDR2 YSYEKL. The CDR3 sequence is CASSQEESYNSPLHF. DNA of the CDR3: TGCGCCAGCAGCCAAGAGGAGTCCTATAATTCACCCCTCCACTTT.

V and J are TRBV30 and TRBJ1-2, with 8 bases matching TRBD1. This CDR3 comprises 13 residues. Trimming took 3 bases from V and 8 from J; bases not matched to a gene: 8. In germline, CDR1 is GTSNPN, CDR2 SVGIG (reference sequence). The CDR3, as DNA: TGTGCCTGGAGACCCCAGGGGGCCCAGGGCTACACCTTC. Its translation: CAWRPQGAQGYTF.

J is TRBJ1-3 and V is TRBV5-4; a weak D match, TRBD1 (6 bases). The V end was cut by 0 bases, the J end by 0 bases, with 10 bases between. Germline CDR1 reads SGHNT; CDR2 reads YYREEE (reference sequence). CDR3 length: 16 amino acids. CDR3 amino acids: CASSLVGTSSGNTIYF. The CDR3 bases are TGTGCCAGCAGCTTGGTTGGGACAAGCTCTGGAAACACCATATATTTT.

V is TRBV5-4 and J is TRBJ2-5; 9 nucleotides line up with TRBD1. The germline V gene encodes CDR1 SGHNT and CDR2 YYREEE (reference sequence). The CDR3 runs to 15 residues. Trimming removed 4 bases from V and 2 bases from J; junction bases left unmatched: 6. The CDR3: CASSLGTGRQETQYF. CDR3 sequence (DNA): TGTGCCAGCAGCCTCGGGACAGGGCGTCAAGAGACCCAGTACTTC.

This clone has only one observation. The V gene is TRBV2, the J gene TRBJ2-5; 10 bases are a match to TRBD1. V trimming: 6 bases; J trimming: 0 bases; junction bases outside the gene matches: 1. Germline lookup yields CDR1 SNHLY and CDR2 FYNNEI. The CDR3 covers 14 residues. The CDR3 region is CASRGQGYQETQYF. The CDR3, as DNA: TGTGCCAGCAGGGGACAGGGGTACCAAGAGACCCAGTACTTC.

V is TRBV5-4 and J is TRBJ1-2; 8 bases agree with TRBD1. The CDR3 totals 15 residues. The germline gives CDR1 SGHNT, CDR2 YYREEE (reference sequence). Unmatched junction bases numbered 9, after V lost 4 bases and J lost 4 bases. The CDR3 coding sequence is TGTGCCAGCAGCGATGGTGACAGGGGATTCTATGGCTACACCTTC. Amino acids: CASSDGDRGFYGYTF.